The clone carrying this TCR beta chain was found a few times. As yet, its antigen is unknown. The sample comes from a study of cytomegalovirus exposure and HLA in healthy donors. Study-level results: Several of the most significant clusters appeared, in a later analysis, to be linked to common viral pathogens. The only immune exposure information that was available was CMV serostatus.

With 60 Vbeta and 13 Jbeta primers, the PCR was carried out. Original handling: There were about 80 million unique TCR beta chains by a later count, and approximately 10 million of them were shared. Produced via immunoSEQ multiplex PCR; TCRdb's table is partial and in-frame only. The V and J calls and clone size are taken from that table; D and trimming were inferred from the DNA. The profile shows 120,000 or so clones, about 10% of them singletons. Donors consisted of healthy bone marrow donors. V lost 7 bases to trimming and J lost 8 bases, with 12 bases between them. The CDR3 contains 11 residues. Germline V lookup: CDR1 GTSNPN, CDR2 SVGIG (reference sequence).

The clonotype was recovered from a woman aged 18-29 years in good health and CMV-seropositive. The chain links TRBV30 to TRBJ2-1; D unresolved. Specimen: PBMCs. CDR3 bases: TGTGCCTCTAGTAGAAGCGATGAGCAGTTCTTC. It is translated as CASSRSDEQFF.